This TCR beta chain stems from a study of T cell changes during pregnancy in multiple sclerosis. The CDR3 sequence is 15 residues long. Germline CDR1 is SGHTA and CDR2 is FQGTGA. J gave up 8 bases and V 1 base, and 7 bases lay outside the gene matches. Assay used: immunoSEQ multiplex PCR; TCRdb lists only in-frame clones, some missing. The sample includes tens of thousands of clones, about 90% of them seen just once. The genes are TRBV7-3 and TRBJ2-1; 8 bases are a match to TRBD2. The TCR comes from a female donor with multiple sclerosis, enrolled in a pregnancy study. Here the sequenced sample was peripheral blood, taken in the first trimester of pregnancy. The CDR3, as DNA: TGTGCCAGCAGCTTAAATCCAGCGGGAGTCTATGAGCAGTTCTTC. Its translation: CASSLNPAGVYEQFF.